The present TCR beta chain was sequenced within a study of early T cells in non-severe SARS-CoV-2 infection (dated by TCRdb to the early 2020s). Study-level background: TCR sequencing used bulk RNA from unsorted whole blood, so alpha and beta chains could not be paired.

This clonotype was counted ten times or more. Its specific antigen is unknown. No base qualities exist here, and no much larger clone lies one base off it. Set within a cohort of healthcare workers in London, UK, this nested case-control study involved weekly PCR testing of nasopharyngeal swabs along with blood sampling. Between 23 and 31 March 2020, the week of the UK lockdown, healthcare workers were enrolled and then followed up weekly for as long as 16 weeks. The research as a whole found: Matching against VDJdb was skewed toward anti-spike CD8 responses, likely underestimated virus-specific expansions, and missed private and CD4 specificities.

V loses 0 bases, J loses 2 bases, and the germline ends lie 11 bases apart. Measured from the cysteine to the phenylalanine, the CDR3 is 14 residues long. Here the CDR3 DNA is all that survives: 42 bases in frame from base 1. Sequences DFQATT (CDR1) and SNEGSKA (CDR2) are obtained from the germline V gene (reference sequence). Receptors were amplified or captured by 5' RACE. Sequencing was performed on a NextSeq 500. Unique molecular identifiers were attached to individual cDNA molecules in the TCR library protocol so that sequencing error and PCR bias could be corrected. Sequencing covered both TCR alpha and beta chains, and within each sample the abundances of alpha and beta sequences were tightly co-correlated. Processing in the source paper ran as follows. Decombinator V4 was used to perform V gene, J gene and CDR3 annotation of TCR sequences. Expanded TCRs were defined as changing significantly between any two time points under a Poisson model with p below 0.0001. Abundances of TCRs were expressed as counts per million after normalisation to the total number of TCRs sequenced in each sample. TRAV1-2 paired with TRAJ12, TRAJ20 or TRAJ33 defined MAIT TCRs, while TRAV10 paired with TRAJ18 defined iNKT TCRs. A search of VDJdb, accessed on 1 November 2021, was run for TCRs annotated to CMV, EBV and SARS-CoV-2, with TCRs annotated for multiple antigens excluded. TCRdb reprocessing: public reads trimmed at Q25 with fastp, clones called with MiXCR, in-frame beta chains kept. Here each entry gathers all rows of one CDR3 protein and keeps the most common genes and DNA. The V and J calls and clone size are TCRdb's, not the authors'. The sample profile shows roughly 100,000 distinct CDR3 sequences; over 9.5% of them were found once. The ten largest clones take up 4.4% of the sample.

Here the sequenced sample was whole blood, taken at baseline. The receptor comes from an adult who was a healthcare worker with PCR-confirmed SARS-CoV-2 infection or an uninfected control (not recorded which). This sequence uses TRBV20-1 and TRBJ2-7; the D gene is not confidently resolved. This receptor carries the CDR3 CSARDRRQPYEQYF. The sequenced DNA is TGCAGTGCTAGAGATCGACGGCAGCCCTACGAGCAGTACTTC.